A single sample gave rise to the 9 T cell receptor beta chains below, sequenced in a study of T cell responses to AZD1222 COVID-19 vaccine. Here immunoSEQ multiplex PCR was the method, and the copy in TCRdb shows in-frame clones only, minus some. The table shows 100,000 to 150,000 clones, with around nine tenths occurring only once. Sequencing used peripheral blood, obtained on day 0 of AZD1222 vaccination. All receptors derive from an adult in good health.

This clone was observed a single time. The chain recombines TRBV6-1 with TRBJ1-1; D gene uncertain. V was shortened by 0 bases and J by 1 base, with 12 bases between the two germline ends. There are 16 residues in the CDR3. Germline V gene lookup returns CDR1 MNHNS and CDR2 SASEGT. The chain's CDR3 is CASSEAGLGGNTEAFF. CDR3 in DNA: TGTGCCAGCAGTGAAGCGGGCCTGGGAGGGAACACTGAAGCTTTCTTT.

V and J are TRBV4-1 and TRBJ2-1; D unresolved. CDR3 length equals 16 residues. The V gene lost 1 base and the J gene lost 0 bases, with 10 bases spanning the gap. Germline-derived CDR1 and CDR2 are MGHRA and YSYEKL. The CDR3 sequence is CASSQAVTGSYNEQFF. DNA for the CDR3: TGCGCCAGCAGCCAAGCCGTTACGGGCTCCTACAATGAGCAGTTCTTC.

The chain is built from TRBV7-6 and TRBJ2-2; D ambiguous. V was clipped by 2 bases and J by 1 base, with 8 bases between them. The germline gives CDR1 SGHVS, CDR2 FNYEAQ. The CDR3 consists of 15 residues. Here the CDR3 reads CASSLWAENTGELFF. CDR3 bases: TGTGCCAGCAGCTTATGGGCGGAGAACACCGGGGAGCTGTTTTTT.

The V gene is TRBV12-3 or TRBV12-4, the J gene TRBJ1-1; D unresolved. V was shortened by 3 bases and J by 1 base, with 6 bases between the two germline ends. The CDR3 is 13 residues long. CDR3 DNA sequence: TGTGCCAGCAGTTTCGGCGGGAACACTGAAGCTTTCTTT. It encodes CASSFGGNTEAFF.

The gene calls are TRBV19 and TRBJ1-3; unclear D gene. CDR3 length: 14 residues. Germline V lookup: CDR1 LNHDA, CDR2 SQIVND (reference sequence). Trimming pared 6 bases from V and 0 bases from J, leaving 9 bases between. CDR3 bases: TGTGCCAGTAGGGCAGTCTCCTCTGGAAACACCATATATTTT. Translating gives CASRAVSSGNTIYF.

The rearrangement uses TRBV5-1 and TRBJ2-1; D not resolved. With 4 bases removed from V and 8 bases from J, the gap between germline ends came to 10 bases. The CDR3 loop spans 12 amino acids. Germline V gene sequence: CDR1 SGHRS, CDR2 YFSETQ. The chain's CDR3 is CASSLPFDEQFF. CDR3 nucleotide sequence: TGCGCCAGCAGCCTCCCTTTCGATGAGCAGTTCTTC.

The rearrangement joins TRBV19 to TRBJ1-5; D is undetermined. The CDR3 is 13 amino acids. The V end lost 1 base, the J end lost 6 bases, and 7 bases lay between the germline ends. Germline V gene data show CDR1 as LNHDA and CDR2 as SQIVND (reference sequence). The CDR3 sequence: CASSIVSGQPQHF. The CDR3, as DNA: TGTGCCAGTAGTATAGTATCGGGTCAGCCCCAGCATTTT.

The rearrangement links TRBV29-1 to TRBJ1-5, with 7 bases aligning to TRBD1. Germline CDR1 and CDR2: SQVTM and ANQGSEA. J was trimmed by 4 bases and V by 7 bases; bases with no gene match: 7. CDR3 length: 13 amino acids. The CDR3 protein is CSAQGQPNQPQHF. CDR3 coding DNA: TGCAGCGCTCAGGGACAGCCAAATCAGCCCCAGCATTTT. Complete variable domain (other parts from reference TRBV29-1 and TRBJ1-5): SAVISQKPSRDICQRGTSLTIQCQVDSQVTMMFWYRQQPGQSLTLIATANQGSEATYESGFVIDKFPISRPNLTFSTLTVSNMSPEDSSIYLCSAQGQPNQPQHFGDGTRLSIL.

The rearrangement links TRBV13 to TRBJ1-2; D perhaps matches TRBD1 (5 bases). The ends were cut back, 4 bases at V and 10 bases at J, with 19 bases in the middle. The germline gives CDR1 PRHDT, CDR2 FYEKMQ (reference sequence). The CDR3 consists of 14 residues. This chain's CDR3 is CASSSRQPALDYTF. The CDR3 DNA reads as TGTGCCAGCAGCTCACGACAGCCAGCTTTGGACTACACCTTC.